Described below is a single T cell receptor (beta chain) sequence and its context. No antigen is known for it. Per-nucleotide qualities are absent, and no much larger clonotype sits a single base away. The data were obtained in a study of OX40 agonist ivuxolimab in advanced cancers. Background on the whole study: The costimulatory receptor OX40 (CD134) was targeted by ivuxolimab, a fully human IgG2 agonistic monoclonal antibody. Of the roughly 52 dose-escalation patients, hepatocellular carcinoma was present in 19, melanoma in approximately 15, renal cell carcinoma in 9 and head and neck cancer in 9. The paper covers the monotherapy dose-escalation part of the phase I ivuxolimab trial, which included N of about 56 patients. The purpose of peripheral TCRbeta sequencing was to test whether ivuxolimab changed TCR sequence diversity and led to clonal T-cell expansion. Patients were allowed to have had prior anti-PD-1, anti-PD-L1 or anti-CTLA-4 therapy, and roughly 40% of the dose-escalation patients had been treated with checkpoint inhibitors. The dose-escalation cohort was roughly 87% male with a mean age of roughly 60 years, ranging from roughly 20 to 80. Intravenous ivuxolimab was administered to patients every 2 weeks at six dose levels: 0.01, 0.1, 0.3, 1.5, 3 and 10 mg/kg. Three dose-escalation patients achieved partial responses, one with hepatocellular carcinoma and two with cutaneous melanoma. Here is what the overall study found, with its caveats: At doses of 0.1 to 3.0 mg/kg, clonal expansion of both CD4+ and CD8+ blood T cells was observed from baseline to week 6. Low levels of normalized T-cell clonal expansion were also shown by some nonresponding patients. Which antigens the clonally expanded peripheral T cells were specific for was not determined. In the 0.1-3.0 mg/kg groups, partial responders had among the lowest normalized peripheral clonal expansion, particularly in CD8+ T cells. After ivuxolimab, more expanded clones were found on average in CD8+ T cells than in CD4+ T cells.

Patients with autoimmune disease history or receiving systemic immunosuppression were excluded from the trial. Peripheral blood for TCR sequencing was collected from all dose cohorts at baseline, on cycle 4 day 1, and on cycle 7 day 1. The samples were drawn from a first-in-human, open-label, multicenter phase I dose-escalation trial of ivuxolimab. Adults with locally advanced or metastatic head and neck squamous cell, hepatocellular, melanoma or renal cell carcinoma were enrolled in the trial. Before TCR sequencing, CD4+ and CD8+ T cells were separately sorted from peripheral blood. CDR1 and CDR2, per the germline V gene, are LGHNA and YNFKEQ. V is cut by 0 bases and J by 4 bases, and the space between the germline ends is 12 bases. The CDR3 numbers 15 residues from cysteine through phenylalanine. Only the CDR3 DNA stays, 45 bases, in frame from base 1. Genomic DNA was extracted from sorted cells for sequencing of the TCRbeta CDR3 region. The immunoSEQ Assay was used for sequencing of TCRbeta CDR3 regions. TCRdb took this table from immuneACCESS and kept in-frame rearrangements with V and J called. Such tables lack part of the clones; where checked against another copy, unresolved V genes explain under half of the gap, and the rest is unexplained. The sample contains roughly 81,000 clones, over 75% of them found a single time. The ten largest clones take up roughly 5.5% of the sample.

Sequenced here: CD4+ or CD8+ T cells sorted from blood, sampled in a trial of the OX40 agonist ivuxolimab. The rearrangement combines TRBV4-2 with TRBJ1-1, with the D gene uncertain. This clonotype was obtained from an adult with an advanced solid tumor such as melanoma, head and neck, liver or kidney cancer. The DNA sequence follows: TGTGCCAGCAGCCAAGATCCATCCTCGATCACTGAAGCTTTCTTT. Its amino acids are CASSQDPSSITEAFF.